Below are 2 T cell receptor beta chains sequenced from a single sample in a study of blood T cells in healthy people across ages (dated by TCRdb to the mid-2010s). The library was generated by 5' RACE. TCRdb records Illumina HiSeq 2500 as the sequencer. A second PCR of roughly 6 to 11 cycles was performed with a sample-barcoded 5' primer and a J-beta primer mix. TCRdb trimmed public reads at Q25 via fastp, called clones via MiXCR and kept in-frame beta chains. CDR3 protein duplicates are merged, each entry listing the most common genes and DNA. Recorded for this sample are approximately 960,000 distinct CDR3 sequences; roughly 29% of them occurred a single time. The ten top clones hold roughly 10% of the sample. This same sample was also part of a study on T cells of mothers and their children.

Input material: blood. These receptors came from a woman aged 35 to 49 in good health.

This clonotype appeared a few times. The chain has TRBV7-9 and TRBJ2-7; TRBD1 is a possible D gene (6 bases). CDR1 SEHNR and CDR2 FQNEAQ come from the germline V gene (reference sequence). V was clipped by 4 bases and J by 5 bases, with 15 bases between them. The CDR3 consists of 14 residues. This chain's CDR3 is CASSSSPGVHEQYF. The CDR3 DNA follows: TGTGCCAGCAGCTCTTCACCAGGGGTCCACGAGCAGTACTTC. Drawing the rest from reference TRBV7-9 and TRBJ2-7, the complete variable domain is DTGVSQNPRHKITKRGQNVTFRCDPISEHNRLYWYRQTLGQGPEFLTYFQNEAQLEKSRLLSDRFSAERPKGSFSTLEIQRTEQGDSAMYLCASSSSPGVHEQYFGPGTRLTVT.

This clonotype was detected once. The chain links TRBV7-2 to TRBJ2-5; TRBD2 might be the D (6 bases). The length of the CDR3 is 13 residues. The V end was cut by 11 bases, the J end by 7 bases, with 20 bases between. Germline assignment: CDR1 SGHTA and CDR2 FQGNSA. The CDR3 DNA sequence: TGTGCCTGCAACTTAGAGCAGGGAGGGACCCAGTACTTC. It yields the protein CACNLEQGGTQYF.